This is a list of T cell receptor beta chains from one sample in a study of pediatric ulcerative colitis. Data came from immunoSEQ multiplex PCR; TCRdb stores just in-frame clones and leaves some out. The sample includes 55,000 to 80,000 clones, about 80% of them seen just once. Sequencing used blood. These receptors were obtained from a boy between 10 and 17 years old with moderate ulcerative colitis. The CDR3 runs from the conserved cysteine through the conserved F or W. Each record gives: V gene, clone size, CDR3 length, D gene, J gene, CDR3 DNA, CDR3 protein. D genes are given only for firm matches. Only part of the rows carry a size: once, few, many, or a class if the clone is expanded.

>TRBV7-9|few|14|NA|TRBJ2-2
TGTGCCAGCAGCTTAGTCCAGACGACCGGGGAGCTGTTTTTT
CASSLVQTTGELFF
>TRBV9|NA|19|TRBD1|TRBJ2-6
TGTGCCAGCAGCGTAGAAGGGACAGGCTTTGGAGCTGGGGCCAACGTCCTGACTTTC
CASSVEGTGFGAGANVLTF
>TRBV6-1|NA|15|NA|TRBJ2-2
TGTGCCACGAACAGGGATCCGCCTTACACCGGGGAGCTGTTTTTT
CATNRDPPYTGELFF
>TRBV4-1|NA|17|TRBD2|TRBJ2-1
TGCGCCAGCAGCCAAGACTTGGGGACTAGTGGTAGCAATGAGCAGTTCTTC
CASSQDLGTSGSNEQFF
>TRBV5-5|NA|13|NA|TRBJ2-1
TGTGCCAGCAGCTTCGGGCCCCCTGATGAGCAGTTCTTC
CASSFGPPDEQFF
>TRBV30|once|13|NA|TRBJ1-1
TGTGCCTGGAGTCAGTATTCGGGCACTGAAGCTTTCTTT
CAWSQYSGTEAFF
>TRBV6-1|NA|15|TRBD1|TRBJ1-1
TGTGCCAGCAGGGGACAGGGGATAGGGAACACTGAAGCTTTCTTT
CASRGQGIGNTEAFF
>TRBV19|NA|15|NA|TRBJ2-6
TGTGCCAGTATTGGGGGGGCCTCTGGGGCCAACGTCCTGACTTTC
CASIGGASGANVLTF
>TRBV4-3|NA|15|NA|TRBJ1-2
TGCGCCAGCAGCCAAGATAGGTCCGATCGCCATGGCTACACCTTC
CASSQDRSDRHGYTF
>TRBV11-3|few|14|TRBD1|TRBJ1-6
TGTGCCAGCAGCACGGACAGGGAGGCTTCACCCCTCCACTTT
CASSTDREASPLHF
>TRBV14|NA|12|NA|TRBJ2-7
TGTGCCAGCAGCTGGCAGGGATACGAGCAGTACTTC
CASSWQGYEQYF
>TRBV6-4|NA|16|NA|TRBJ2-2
TGTGCCAGCAGTGCCGTACCGCACAGTAACACCGGGGAGCTGTTTTTT
CASSAVPHSNTGELFF
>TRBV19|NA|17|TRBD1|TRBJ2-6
TGTGCCAGTAGTACCTCCCAGGGGGCAACGGGGGCCAACGTCCTGACTTTC
CASSTSQGATGANVLTF
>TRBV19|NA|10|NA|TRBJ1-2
TGTGCCAGTAGTAACTATGGCTACACCTTC
CASSNYGYTF
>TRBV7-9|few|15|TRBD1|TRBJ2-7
TGTGCCAGCAGCTTCTTGGACAGGGTGTCAGGCGAGCAGTACTTC
CASSFLDRVSGEQYF
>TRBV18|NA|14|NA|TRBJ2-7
TGTGCCAGCTCAGATGGAACAGGGACATACGAGCAGTACTTC
CASSDGTGTYEQYF
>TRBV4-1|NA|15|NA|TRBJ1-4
TGCGCCAGCAGCCCTACCCGTGCAACTAATGAAAAACTGTTTTTT
CASSPTRATNEKLFF
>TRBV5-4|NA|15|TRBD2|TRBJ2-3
TGTGCCAGCAGCCCCAAGGGACTAGCGGGAGGGACGCAGTATTTT
CASSPKGLAGGTQYF
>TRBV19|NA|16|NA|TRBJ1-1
TGTGCCAGTAGTATAGGATTGGGACTGATGAACACTGAAGCTTTCTTT
CASSIGLGLMNTEAFF
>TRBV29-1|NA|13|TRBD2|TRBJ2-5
TGCAGCGTTGAGGGAGGGGACCAAGAGACCCAGTACTTC
CSVEGGDQETQYF
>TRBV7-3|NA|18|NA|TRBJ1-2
TGTGCCAGCAGCTCCCCCGATTCACTGTCGGGAGGGGATTATGGCTACACCTTC
CASSSPDSLSGGDYGYTF
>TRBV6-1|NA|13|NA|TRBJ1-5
TGTGCCAGCAGTGAAAATCGGGTTCAGCCCCAGCATTTT
CASSENRVQPQHF
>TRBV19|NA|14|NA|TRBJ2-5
TGTGCCAGTAAAGTGGGGGGTACGAGAGAGACCCAGTACTTC
CASKVGGTRETQYF
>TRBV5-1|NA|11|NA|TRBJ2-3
TGCGCCAGCAGCTCCACAGATACGCAGTATTTT
CASSSTDTQYF
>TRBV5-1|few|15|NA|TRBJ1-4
TGCGCCAGCAGCTTGGTAACAGGGACTAATGAAAAACTGTTTTTT
CASSLVTGTNEKLFF
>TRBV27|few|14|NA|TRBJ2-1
TGTGCCAGCAGTTTAGTAAGGGCGGGCAATGAGCAGTTCTTC
CASSLVRAGNEQFF
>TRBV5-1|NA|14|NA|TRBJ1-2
TGCGCCAGCAGCTTGGTCGGGGTTGACAATGGCTACACCTTC
CASSLVGVDNGYTF
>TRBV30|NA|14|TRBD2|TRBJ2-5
TGTGCCTGCGGAACTAGCGGGGGTAAAGAGACCCAGTACTTC
CACGTSGGKETQYF
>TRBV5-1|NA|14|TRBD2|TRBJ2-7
TGCGCCAGCACTTTAGCGGGAGGGCCTGTAAAGCAGTACTTC
CASTLAGGPVKQYF